The rows below give T cell receptor beta chains drawn from one sample of a study of early T cells in non-severe SARS-CoV-2 infection. TCRdb redid the calling of the 5' RACE reads with MiXCR, one entry per CDR3 protein. This sample has tens of thousands of distinct CDR3 sequences; 12% occur once, and the top ten carry about 1.7%. Sequencing was performed on whole blood. Source of these receptors: an adult who was a healthcare worker with PCR-confirmed SARS-CoV-2 infection or an uninfected control (not recorded which). Both conserved end residues are part of each CDR3. D genes are given only for firm matches. Rows give clone size only sometimes, using once, few, many, or a class for an expanded clone.

J gene | V gene | CDR3 length | D gene | clone size | CDR3 protein | CDR3 DNA
TRBJ2-1 | TRBV14 | 15 | TRBD2 | many | CASSPSGGPYNEQFF | TGTGCCAGCAGCCCGAGCGGGGGGCCCTACAATGAGCAGTTCTTC
TRBJ2-1 | TRBV5-8 | 14 | . | . | CASSLGFAYNEQFF | TGTGCCAGCAGCTTGGGATTCGCCTACAATGAGCAGTTCTTC
TRBJ1-5 | TRBV19 | 15 | . | many | CASSFSRRGNQPQHF | TGTGCCAGTAGTTTCTCCCGACGGGGGAATCAGCCCCAGCATTTT
TRBJ1-1 | TRBV20-1 | 16 | . | many | CSARDVLGETNTEAFF | TGCAGTGCTAGAGACGTCCTGGGTGAAACGAACACTGAAGCTTTCTTT
TRBJ1-2 | TRBV18 | 12 | . | few | CASSPLVHGYTF | TGTGCCAGCTCACCACTCGTGCATGGCTACACCTTC
TRBJ1-6 | TRBV5-1 | 18 | . | medium-sized | CASSPSGGASSYNSPLHF | TGCGCCAGCAGCCCCTCGGGAGGGGCAAGCTCCTATAATTCACCCCTCCACTTT
TRBJ1-2 | TRBV12-5 | 17 | . | . | CASDFQTGSFFNYGYTF | TGTGCTAGTGATTTTCAGACAGGAAGCTTCTTTAACTATGGCTACACCTTC
TRBJ2-3 | TRBV3-1 | 13 | . | . | CASSLWGADTQYF | TGTGCCAGCAGCCTTTGGGGAGCAGATACGCAGTATTTT
TRBJ2-1 | TRBV12-3/TRBV12-4 | 13 | . | . | CASRQAPYNEQFF | TGTGCCAGCAGACAAGCCCCATACAATGAGCAGTTCTTC
TRBJ2-2 | TRBV3-1 | 15 | . | . | CASSQDLRGTGELFF | TGTGCCAGCAGCCAAGACTTACGGGGTACCGGGGAGCTGTTTTTT
TRBJ2-3 | TRBV12-3/TRBV12-4 | 17 | . | . | CASSLPHWAPNTDTQYF | TGTGCCAGCAGTCTTCCCCACTGGGCCCCCAACACAGATACGCAGTATTTT
TRBJ1-4 | TRBV15 | 13 | . | few | CATSAKANEKLFF | TGTGCCACCTCGGCGAAAGCTAATGAAAAACTGTTTTTT
TRBJ2-3 | TRBV7-2 | 12 | . | many | CASGAATDTQYF | TGTGCCAGCGGAGCGGCCACAGATACGCAGTATTTT
TRBJ1-2 | TRBV12-5 | 14 | . | . | CASGHGTTDYGYTF | TGTGCTAGTGGACACGGGACGACCGACTATGGCTACACCTTC
TRBJ1-2 | TRBV2 | 14 | . | few | CASSDSRGTYGYTF | TGTGCCAGCAGTGACTCAAGGGGGACCTATGGCTACACCTTC
TRBJ1-5 | TRBV19 | 15 | . | many | CASTPDGSSNQPQHF | TGTGCCAGTACCCCGGACGGGAGTAGCAATCAGCCCCAGCATTTT
TRBJ1-2 | TRBV20-1 | 14 | . | many | CSASSGAEGYGYTF | TGCAGTGCTAGTTCCGGGGCTGAGGGCTATGGCTACACCTTC
TRBJ2-3 | TRBV30 | 18 | TRBD2 | . | CAWRLGLALITGTDTQYF | TGTGCCTGGAGACTGGGACTAGCCCTGATTACTGGCACAGATACGCAGTATTTT
TRBJ2-3 | TRBV20-1 | 12 | . | . | CSAVRVTDTQYF | TGCAGTGCAGTGCGGGTCACAGATACGCAGTATTTT
TRBJ2-2 | TRBV7-2 | 13 | . | . | CASSFAELGELFF | TGTGCCAGCAGCTTCGCGGAGCTCGGGGAGCTGTTTTTT
TRBJ2-1 | TRBV20-1 | 16 | TRBD2 | few | CSASPTTRGGRNEQFF | TGCAGTGCTTCCCCCACTACGCGGGGGGGCAGGAATGAGCAGTTCTTC
TRBJ1-1 | TRBV3-1 | 15 | . | few | CASSQDATVGTEAFF | TGTGCCAGCAGCCAAGATGCGACGGTAGGGACTGAAGCTTTCTTT
TRBJ2-1 | TRBV11-2 | 15 | TRBD2 | many | CASSLWSGANNEQFF | TGTGCCAGCAGCTTATGGAGCGGGGCTAACAATGAGCAGTTCTTC
TRBJ1-5 | TRBV10-3 | 14 | . | many | CAISEFRVGQPQHF | TGTGCCATCAGTGAGTTCAGGGTCGGACAGCCCCAGCATTTT
TRBJ2-4 | TRBV6-2/TRBV6-3 | 13 | . | many | CASTLDTENIQYF | TGTGCCAGCACGTTGGACACAGAAAACATTCAGTACTTC
TRBJ2-1 | TRBV20-1 | 20 | TRBD2 | . | CSAELWTSGGLTSSYNEQFF | TGCAGTGCTGAACTATGGACTAGCGGGGGCCTTACAAGCTCCTACAATGAGCAGTTCTTC
TRBJ2-3 | TRBV11-2 | 15 | . | . | CASSSIGPRTDTQYF | TGTGCCAGCAGCTCCATTGGACCTCGCACAGATACGCAGTATTTT
TRBJ1-1 | TRBV20-1 | 14 | TRBD1 | . | CSARETGANTEAFF | TGCAGTGCTAGAGAGACAGGGGCAAACACTGAAGCTTTCTTT
TRBJ2-3 | TRBV10-3 | 14 | TRBD2 | many | CAVSKRGSTDTQYF | TGTGCCGTCTCCAAGCGGGGGAGCACAGATACGCAGTATTTT
TRBJ2-5 | TRBV4-2 | 13 | . | . | CASSRWLGETQYF | TGTGCCAGCAGCCGCTGGCTAGGGGAGACCCAGTACTTC
TRBJ1-1 | TRBV7-6 | 15 | . | few | CASSLLGPQNTEAFF | TGTGCCAGCAGCTTATTGGGACCCCAGAACACTGAAGCTTTCTTT
TRBJ2-5 | TRBV18 | 15 | . | . | CASSPRQDREETQYF | TGTGCCAGCTCACCGCGGCAGGACCGGGAGGAGACCCAGTACTTC
TRBJ1-2 | TRBV11-2 | 15 | . | few | CASSLEAPQSGGYTF | TGTGCCAGCAGCTTAGAAGCCCCCCAGTCAGGTGGCTACACCTTC
TRBJ1-3 | TRBV10-3 | 14 | . | many | CAVNPGSSGNTIYF | TGTGCCGTCAACCCCGGGAGCTCTGGAAACACCATATATTTT
TRBJ1-1 | TRBV2 | 14 | . | once | CASSRDGGGTEAFF | TGTGCCAGCAGTCGGGACGGAGGGGGCACTGAAGCTTTCTTT
TRBJ2-3 | TRBV9 | 16 | . | many | CASSVAASASTDTQYF | TGTGCCAGCAGCGTAGCGGCTAGCGCTAGCACAGATACGCAGTATTTT
TRBJ1-1 | TRBV10-3 | 12 | . | few | CAISQLNTEAFF | TGTGCCATCTCCCAGCTGAACACTGAAGCTTTCTTT
TRBJ1-1 | TRBV29-1 | 16 | TRBD1 | . | CSVDGGAGQGALEAFF | TGCAGCGTTGACGGCGGGGCGGGACAGGGGGCCCTTGAAGCTTTCTTT
TRBJ2-1 | TRBV20-1 | 16 | TRBD2 | . | CSVRKPGLAGLDEQFF | TGCAGTGTCCGAAAGCCGGGACTAGCGGGGCTCGATGAGCAGTTCTTC
TRBJ2-1 | TRBV14 | 20 | . | many | CASSHLFGFVVGSENNEQFF | TGTGCCAGCAGCCATTTATTTGGTTTCGTCGTCGGTTCGGAAAACAATGAGCAGTTCTTC